These 8 T cell receptor beta chains originate from one sample sequenced in a study of T-cell reconstitution after alpha-beta-depleted transplantation in children. During its preparation, the TCRbeta library received unique molecular identifiers. TCRdb ran MiXCR on the PCR reads and lists one entry per CDR3 protein. The sample comprises approximately 190,000 distinct CDR3 sequences, around 8.4% of which are singletons, and about a third rests with the top ten. Sequencing was performed on PBMCs, mostly from graft donor cells, taken 360 days after TCRalphabeta/CD19-depleted stem cell transplant. The receptors here all came from a male patient aged 2-9 years who had a stem cell transplant for acute myeloid leukemia, so the T cells may come from the graft donor.

This clonotype was observed many times. The gene calls are TRBV5-1 and TRBJ2-4; D unresolved. V was shortened by 5 bases and J by 0 bases, with 9 bases between the two germline ends. CDR1 is SGHRS and CDR2 is YFSETQ in the germline V gene. CDR3 length: 14 residues. The CDR3 region is CASRDNLAKNIQYF. CDR3 nucleotide sequence: TGCGCCAGCAGAGACAATCTAGCCAAAAACATTCAGTACTTC.

This clonotype appeared a few times. CDR3 amino acids: CSAMSIDSDQPQHF. Here the CDR3 DNA reads TGCAGTGCCATGTCAATCGACAGTGATCAGCCCCAGCATTTT. The V call is TRBV20-1, the J call TRBJ1-5; a weak D match, TRBD1 (5 bases). This CDR3 is 14 amino acids long. The ends were cut back, 6 bases at V and 5 bases at J, with 17 bases in the middle. CDR1 and CDR2 (germline): DFQATT, SNEGSKA (reference sequence).

The V call is TRBV2, the J call TRBJ2-7; 10 positions match TRBD2. With V trimmed by 4 bases and J by 2 bases, 5 bases remained unmatched. From germline, CDR1 is SNHLY and CDR2 FYNNEI. The CDR3 runs 15 residues. The CDR3 DNA sequence: TGTGCCAGCAGTGGTCCACTAGCGGGGACCTACGAGCAGTACTTC. Translation gives CASSGPLAGTYEQYF.

This clonotype was recorded many times. The CDR3 DNA sequence: TGTGCCAGCAGTCCGTCACCGGGACTTCCAGGCAATGAGCAGTTCTTC. This encodes CASSPSPGLPGNEQFF. The V call is TRBV12-3 or TRBV12-4, the J call TRBJ2-1; a possible D gene is TRBD2 (6 bases). This CDR3 is 16 amino acids long. The ends were cut back, 5 bases at V and 6 bases at J, with 20 bases in the middle.

This clonotype was recorded at least ten times. The J gene is TRBJ2-6, the V gene TRBV6-5; 9 bases are a match to TRBD1. Germline V CDR1 and CDR2: MNHEY, SVGAGI. The CDR3 is 16 residues long. Trimming took 4 bases from V and 4 from J; bases not matched to a gene: 5. The chain's CDR3 is CASSSGQGMGANVLTF. For the CDR3, the DNA is TGTGCCAGCAGTTCGGGACAGGGCATGGGGGCCAACGTCCTGACTTTC.

This chain connects TRBV15 to TRBJ2-5; possibly TRBD2 for D (5 bases). The CDR3 covers 14 residues. The germline V and J ends were trimmed by 3 bases and 1 base, with 9 bases remaining between them. Per the germline V gene, CDR1 is LNHNV and CDR2 is YYDKDF (reference sequence). The CDR3 protein is CATSSRAAQETQYF. The CDR3 region has the DNA TGTGCCACCAGCAGTCGAGCGGCCCAAGAGACCCAGTACTTC.

This clonotype was recorded a few times. The chain employs TRBV29-1 and TRBJ1-1, with unresolved D. The V end was cut by 5 bases, the J end by 4 bases, with 5 bases between. Germline lookup yields CDR1 SQVTM and CDR2 ANQGSEA. The CDR3 is 10 amino acids. This chain's CDR3 is CSVRFTEAFF. CDR3 DNA sequence: TGCAGCGTTAGGTTCACTGAAGCTTTCTTT.

This clonotype was counted at least ten times. This rearrangement joins TRBV7-8 to TRBJ2-7, with D perhaps given as TRBD1 or TRBD2 (6 bases each). Trimming removed 4 bases at V and 5 bases at J, with 24 bases between. Germline V gene lookup returns CDR1 SGHVS and CDR2 FQNEAQ. This CDR3 is 17 amino acids long. CDR3 region: CASSWGRIRGGSHEQYF. Written as DNA, the CDR3 is TGTGCCAGCAGCTGGGGTAGGATCAGGGGAGGATCCCACGAGCAGTACTTC.